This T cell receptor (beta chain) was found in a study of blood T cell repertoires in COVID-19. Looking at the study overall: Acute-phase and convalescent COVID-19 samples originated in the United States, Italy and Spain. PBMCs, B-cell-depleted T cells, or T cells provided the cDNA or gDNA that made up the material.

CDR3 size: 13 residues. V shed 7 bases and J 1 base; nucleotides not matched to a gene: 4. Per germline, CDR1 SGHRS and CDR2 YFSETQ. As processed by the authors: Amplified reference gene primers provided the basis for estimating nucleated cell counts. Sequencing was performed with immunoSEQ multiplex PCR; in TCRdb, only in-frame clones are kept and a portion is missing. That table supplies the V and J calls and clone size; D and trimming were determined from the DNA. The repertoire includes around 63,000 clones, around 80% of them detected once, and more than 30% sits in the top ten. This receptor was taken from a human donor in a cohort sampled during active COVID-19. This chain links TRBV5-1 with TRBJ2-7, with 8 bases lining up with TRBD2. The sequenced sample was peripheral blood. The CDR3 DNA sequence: TGCGCCAGCGGGTTAGCGGGATCCTACGAGCAGTACTTC. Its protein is CASGLAGSYEQYF.